This T cell receptor beta chain was found in a study of cytomegalovirus exposure and HLA in healthy donors. Both 60 Vbeta primers and 13 Jbeta primers went into the PCR. In the authors' methods: Per a later analysis, the number of unique TCR beta chains was about 80 million, of which about 10 million were shared. Using immunoSEQ multiplex PCR, the repertoire was profiled, and TCRdb retains in-frame clones only, with some absent. The D gene and trimming were derived from the DNA, and the V and J assignments and clone size from that table. The table lists 100,000 to 150,000 clones, 70% to 90% of them singletons. The CDR3 length is 15 residues. The germline V and J ends were trimmed by 0 bases and 0 bases, with 8 bases remaining between them. Germline-derived CDR1 and CDR2 are LGHNT and FRNRAP.

This sequence was found in a boy between 10 and 17 years old in good health and CMV-seronegative. The gene calls are TRBV12-5 and TRBJ1-1; D call uncertain. The sequencing input was PBMCs. The CDR3 sequence: CASGLVPEMNTEAFF. CDR3 DNA: TGTGCTAGTGGTTTGGTCCCGGAGATGAACACTGAAGCTTTCTTT.